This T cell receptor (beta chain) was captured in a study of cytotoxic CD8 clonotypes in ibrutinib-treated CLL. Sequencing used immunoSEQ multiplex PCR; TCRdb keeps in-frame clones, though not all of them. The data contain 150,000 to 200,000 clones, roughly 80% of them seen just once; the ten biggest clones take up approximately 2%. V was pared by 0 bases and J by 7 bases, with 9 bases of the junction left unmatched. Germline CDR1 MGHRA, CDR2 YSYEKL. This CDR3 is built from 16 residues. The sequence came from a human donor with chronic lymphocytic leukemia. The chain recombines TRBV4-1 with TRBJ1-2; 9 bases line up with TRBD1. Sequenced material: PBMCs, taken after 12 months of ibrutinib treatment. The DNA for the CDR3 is TGCGCCAGCAGCCAAGAATGGGACAGGGTAATTGGTGGCTACACCTTC. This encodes CASSQEWDRVIGGYTF.